This TCR beta chain was captured by sequencing in a study of human T cells and chemical hapten exposure. Noted time point: patch test 1, 2 weeks after DPC sensitization. The sample's treatment: therapeutic diphenylcyclopropenone sensitization with weekly scalp DPC. Patch tests were applied only after blood draws. Unfractionated whole blood was the source of the extracted total RNA. General study results and limits: Unchanged with DPC sensitization were TCRs above 1 in 1000 frequency.

This clonotype showed up many times. The antigen remains undetermined. A single record per CDR3 protein comes from TCRdb applying MiXCR to the RACE reads. The table includes 180,000 or so distinct CDR3 sequences, 20% to 25% detected once. The receptor's source is a woman between 45 and 60 years old with alopecia areata. Some clones in this sample may be carry-over from other donors' samples. Sequencing was performed on whole blood, taken in connection with sensitization to the hapten diphenylcyclopropenone (DPC).

The CDR3 sequence: CSARGPLATNSYEQYF. The CDR3 bases are TGCAGTGCTAGAGGTCCCCTAGCGACCAACTCCTACGAGCAGTACTTC. The chain couples TRBV20-1 to TRBJ2-7; a weak D match, TRBD2 (6 bases). The V end lost 1 base, the J end lost 0 bases, and 16 bases lay between the germline ends. The germline V gene encodes CDR1 DFQATT and CDR2 SNEGSKA (reference sequence). CDR3 size: 16 residues.